The 13 T cell receptor beta chains given below trace back to one sample, sequenced in a study of blood T cell repertoires in COVID-19. Sequencing used immunoSEQ multiplex PCR; TCRdb keeps in-frame clones, though not all of them. This table has some 400,000 clones, around 87% appearing once. Sequencing input: peripheral blood. The source is a woman between 55 and 75 years old with COVID-19, enrolled during active disease.

The chain is built from TRBV27 and TRBJ2-7, with 9 bases identical to TRBD2. From germline, CDR1 is MNHEY and CDR2 SMNVEV (reference sequence). Trimming at V came to 2 bases and at J to 0 bases, leaving 17 bases not matched to a gene. The CDR3 loop spans 20 amino acids. This CDR3 is CASSLRHSGGILSSSYEQYF. The DNA for the CDR3 is TGTGCCAGCAGTTTAAGGCATAGCGGGGGTATCCTCTCGAGCTCCTACGAGCAGTACTTC.

The chain has TRBV2 and TRBJ1-1; D not resolved. Germline values: CDR1 SNHLY, CDR2 FYNNEI. The CDR3 is 14 residues long. V lost 2 bases, J lost 1 base, and 8 bases lay in between. CDR3 amino acids: CASSERETNTEAFF. The CDR3 DNA sequence: TGTGCCAGCAGTGAAAGGGAGACGAACACTGAAGCTTTCTTT.

This chain joins TRBV4-2 and TRBJ1-1; D may be TRBD1 (5 bases). Germline CDR1 LGHNA, CDR2 YNFKEQ. The CDR3 is made up of 18 amino acids. Trimming took off 0 bases at V and 5 bases at J, with 22 bases between the two ends. In nucleotides, the CDR3 is TGTGCCAGCAGCCAAGATGGTGGGGGGAAGGAAGGTAGTACTGAAGCTTTCTTT. It codes for CASSQDGGGKEGSTEAFF.

The gene calls are TRBV13 and TRBJ1-5; D ambiguous. Trimming took off 0 bases at V and 2 bases at J, with 8 bases between the two ends. The CDR3 has 15 amino acids. In germline, CDR1 is PRHDT, CDR2 FYEKMQ (reference sequence). The CDR3: CASSLGPGGNQPQHF. The CDR3 DNA follows: TGTGCCAGCAGCTTAGGCCCCGGTGGCAATCAGCCCCAGCATTTT.

The gene calls are TRBV29-1 and TRBJ1-2; D uncertain. Per the germline V gene, CDR1 is SQVTM and CDR2 is ANQGSEA. The V end was cut by 0 bases, the J end by 5 bases, with 4 bases between. There are 11 residues in the CDR3. The CDR3 spells CSVEDLYGYTF. CDR3 DNA sequence: TGCAGCGTTGAAGATCTATATGGCTACACCTTC.

V and J are TRBV5-1 and TRBJ2-1; TRBD2 is a possible D gene (5 bases). The ends were cut back, 3 bases at V and 7 bases at J, with 17 bases in the middle. Germline V gene lookup returns CDR1 SGHRS and CDR2 YFSETQ. The CDR3 totals 15 residues. CDR3 in amino acids: CASSSARHPGNEQFF. As DNA, the CDR3 is TGCGCCAGCAGCTCCGCGAGACACCCGGGGAATGAGCAGTTCTTC.

The genes are TRBV5-1 and TRBJ1-5; D possibly corresponds to TRBD1 (6 bases). In germline, CDR1 is SGHRS, CDR2 YFSETQ. The germline V and J ends were trimmed by 2 bases and 5 bases, with 11 bases remaining between them. The CDR3 sequence is 14 residues long. DNA for the CDR3: TGCGCCAGCAGCTTACAGGGAGGGGATCAGCCCCAGCATTTT. Amino acid sequence: CASSLQGGDQPQHF.

The V call is TRBV4-2, the J call TRBJ1-5; the D is unclear. V lost 0 bases, J lost 5 bases, and 5 bases lay in between. CDR3 length equals 13 residues. Germline loops: CDR1 LGHNA, CDR2 YNFKEQ. Written as DNA, the CDR3 is TGTGCCAGCAGCCAAGACATAGATCAGCCCCAGCATTTT. It specifies CASSQDIDQPQHF.

Points on this clone: The same CDR3 can be traced to other DNA sequences in this sample. V and J are TRBV5-1 and TRBJ1-6; TRBD1 agrees at 7 bases. CDR3 length equals 14 residues. Germline V gene sequence: CDR1 SGHRS, CDR2 YFSETQ. V lost 5 bases to trimming and J lost 5 bases; unmatched junction nucleotides: 4. The CDR3 DNA follows: TGCGCCAGCAGTCCTACAGGGGATAATTCACCCCTCCACTTT. Protein: CASSPTGDNSPLHF.

The chain recombines TRBV9 with TRBJ1-2; TRBD1 aligns across 7 bases. Trimming removed 2 bases from V and 5 bases from J; junction bases left unmatched: 6. The CDR3 consists of 14 residues. Germline V lookup: CDR1 SGDLS, CDR2 YYNGEE. As DNA, the CDR3 is TGTGCCAGCAGCGTGGGACAGAGAACTTATGGCTACACCTTC. The encoded protein is CASSVGQRTYGYTF.

J is TRBJ1-1 and V is TRBV2, with D possibly being TRBD1 (5 bases). The germline V gene has CDR1 SNHLY and CDR2 FYNNEI. The ends were cut back, 7 bases at V and 0 bases at J, with 9 bases in the middle. This CDR3 comprises 13 residues. CDR3 loop: CASTRDLNTEAFF. In nucleotides, the CDR3 is TGTGCCAGCACCAGGGATCTGAACACTGAAGCTTTCTTT.

The chain has TRBV28 and TRBJ1-1; 7 bases map to TRBD1. The CDR3 length is 15 residues. Germline V lookup: CDR1 MDHEN, CDR2 SYDVKM. J gave up 1 base and V 7 bases, and 9 bases lay outside the gene matches. CDR3 region: CASTLNRGGNTEAFF. The CDR3 DNA sequence: TGTGCCAGCACTCTGAACAGGGGAGGGAACACTGAAGCTTTCTTT.

V and J are TRBV18 and TRBJ1-3; 7 bases line up with TRBD1. The trim removed 1 base at V and 1 base at J, leaving 4 bases unmatched. CDR3 length: 16 residues. Germline values: CDR1 KGHSH, CDR2 LQKENI. Written as DNA, the CDR3 is TGTGCCAGCTCACCACAGGGGGCTTTTTCTGGAAACACCATATATTTT. This sequence encodes CASSPQGAFSGNTIYF.